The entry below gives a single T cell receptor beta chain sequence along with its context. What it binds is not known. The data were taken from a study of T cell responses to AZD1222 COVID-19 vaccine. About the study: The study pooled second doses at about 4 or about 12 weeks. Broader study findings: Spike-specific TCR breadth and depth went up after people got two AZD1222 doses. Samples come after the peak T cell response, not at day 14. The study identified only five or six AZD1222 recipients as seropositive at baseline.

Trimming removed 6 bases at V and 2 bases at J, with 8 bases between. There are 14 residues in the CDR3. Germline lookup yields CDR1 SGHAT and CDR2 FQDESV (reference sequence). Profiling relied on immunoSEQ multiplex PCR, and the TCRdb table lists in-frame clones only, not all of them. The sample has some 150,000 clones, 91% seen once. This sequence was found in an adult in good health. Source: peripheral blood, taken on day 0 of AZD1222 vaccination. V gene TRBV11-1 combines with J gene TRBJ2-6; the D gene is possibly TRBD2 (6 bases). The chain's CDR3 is CASRGGAGANVLTF. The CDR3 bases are TGTGCCAGCAGGGGGGGTGCTGGGGCCAACGTCCTGACTTTC.